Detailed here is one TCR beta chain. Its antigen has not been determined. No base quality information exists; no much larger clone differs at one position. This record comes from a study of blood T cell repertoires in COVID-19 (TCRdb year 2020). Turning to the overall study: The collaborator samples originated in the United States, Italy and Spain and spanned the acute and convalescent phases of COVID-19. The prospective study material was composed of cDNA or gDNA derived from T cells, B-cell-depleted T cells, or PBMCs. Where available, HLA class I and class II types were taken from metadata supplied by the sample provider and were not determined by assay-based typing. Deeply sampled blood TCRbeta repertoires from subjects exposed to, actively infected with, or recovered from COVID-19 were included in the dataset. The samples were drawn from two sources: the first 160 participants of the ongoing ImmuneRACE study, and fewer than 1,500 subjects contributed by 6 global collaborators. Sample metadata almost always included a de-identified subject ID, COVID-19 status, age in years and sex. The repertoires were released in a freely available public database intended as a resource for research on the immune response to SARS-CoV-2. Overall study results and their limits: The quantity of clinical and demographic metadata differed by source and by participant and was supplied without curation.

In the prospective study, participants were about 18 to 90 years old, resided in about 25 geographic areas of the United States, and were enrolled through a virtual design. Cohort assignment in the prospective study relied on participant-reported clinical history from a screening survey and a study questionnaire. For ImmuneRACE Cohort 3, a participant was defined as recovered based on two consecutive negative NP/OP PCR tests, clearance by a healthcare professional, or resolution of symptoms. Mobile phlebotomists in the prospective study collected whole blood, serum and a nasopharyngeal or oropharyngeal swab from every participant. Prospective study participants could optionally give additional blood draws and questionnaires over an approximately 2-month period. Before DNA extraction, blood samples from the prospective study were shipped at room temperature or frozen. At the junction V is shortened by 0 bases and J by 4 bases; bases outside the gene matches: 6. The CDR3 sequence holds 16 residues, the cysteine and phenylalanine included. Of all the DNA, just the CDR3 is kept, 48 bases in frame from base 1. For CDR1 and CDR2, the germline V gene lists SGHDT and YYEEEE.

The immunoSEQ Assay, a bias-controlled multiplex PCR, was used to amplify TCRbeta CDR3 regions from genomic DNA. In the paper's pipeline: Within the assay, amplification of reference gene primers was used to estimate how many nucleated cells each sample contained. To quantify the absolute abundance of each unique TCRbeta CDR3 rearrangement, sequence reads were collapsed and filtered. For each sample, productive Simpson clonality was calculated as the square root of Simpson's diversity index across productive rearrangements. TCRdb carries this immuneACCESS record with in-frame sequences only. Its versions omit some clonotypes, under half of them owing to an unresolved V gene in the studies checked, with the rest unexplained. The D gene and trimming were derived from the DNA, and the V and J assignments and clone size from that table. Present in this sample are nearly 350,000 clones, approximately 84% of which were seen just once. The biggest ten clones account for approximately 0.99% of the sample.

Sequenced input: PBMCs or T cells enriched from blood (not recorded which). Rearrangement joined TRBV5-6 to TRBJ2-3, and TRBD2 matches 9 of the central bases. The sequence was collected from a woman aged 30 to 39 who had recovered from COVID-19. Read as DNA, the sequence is TGTGCCAGCAGCTTGGTTTATAGCGGGGGTGCAGATACGCAGTATTTT. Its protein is CASSLVYSGGADTQYF.